The 17 T cell receptor beta chains listed next were all sequenced from one sample in a study of blood T cell repertoires in COVID-19. Clones were read by immunoSEQ multiplex PCR, and TCRdb kept only the in-frame ones, dropping some. The profile covers 120,000 to 150,000 clones, with approximately 84% appearing a single time and about 2.5% taken by the ten largest. The sequenced sample consisted of peripheral blood. These receptors all stem from a human donor with acute or convalescent COVID-19. The donor label of this sample is uncertain.

This clone was seen just once. The chain couples TRBV4-1 to TRBJ2-3, with a possible D match to TRBD1 (5 bases). The CDR3 has 13 residues. With 1 base removed from V and 7 bases from J, the gap between germline ends came to 9 bases. Germline V gene lookup returns CDR1 MGHRA and CDR2 YSYEKL. CDR3 nucleotide sequence: TGCGCCAGCAGCCAAGGGGGCTTCAATACGCAGTATTTT. Amino acid sequence: CASSQGGFNTQYF.

Of note for this clone: Different DNA sequences within this sample yield the same CDR3. The chain recombines TRBV27 with TRBJ1-5; maybe TRBD1 (5 bases). Germline assignment: CDR1 MNHEY and CDR2 SMNVEV (reference sequence). The CDR3 covers 15 residues. The germline V and J ends were trimmed by 3 bases and 7 bases, with 16 bases remaining between them. CDR3 loop: CASSFRTGQGQPQHF. Written as DNA, the CDR3 is TGTGCCAGCAGTTTCCGAACAGGTCAGGGCCAGCCCCAGCATTTT.

The genes are TRBV25-1 and TRBJ2-7; the D gene is possibly TRBD2 (6 bases). The CDR3 has 15 amino acids. Germline V lookup: CDR1 MGHDK, CDR2 SYGVNS. The germline V and J ends were trimmed by 3 bases and 2 bases, with 14 bases remaining between them. The CDR3 sequence: CASSDKWRDPYEQYF. The CDR3 DNA reads TGTGCCAGCAGTGATAAGTGGAGGGACCCCTACGAGCAGTACTTC.

This clone was observed a single time. This chain connects TRBV3-1 (or the pseudogene TRBV3-2) to TRBJ2-7, with 8 bases matching TRBD1. Trimming took 2 bases from V and 3 from J; bases not matched to a gene: 0. The germline V gene encodes CDR1 LGHDT and CDR2 YNNKEL (reference sequence). The CDR3 is made up of 13 amino acids. CDR3 amino acids: CASSQTGGYEQYF. The CDR3 DNA sequence: TGTGCCAGCAGCCAAACAGGGGGCTACGAGCAGTACTTC.

The V call is TRBV6-2 or TRBV6-3, the J call TRBJ1-1; D call uncertain. Trimming removed 3 bases at V and 2 bases at J, with 10 bases between. Germline lookup yields CDR1 MNHEY and CDR2 SVGEGT. The CDR3 loop spans 14 amino acids. The CDR3 DNA is TGTGCCAGCAGTTATAACCAGATTAACACTGAAGCTTTCTTT. Translated: CASSYNQINTEAFF.

The V gene is TRBV11-3, the J gene TRBJ2-3; D unclear. CDR3 length: 12 amino acids. V dropped 3 bases and J dropped 6 bases, with 7 bases sitting between them. Germline lookup yields CDR1 SGHNT and CDR2 YENEEA. The DNA of the CDR3 is TGTGCCAGCAGCTTGAGGCGGGATACGCAGTATTTT. Amino acids: CASSLRRDTQYF.

This chain uses TRBV9 with TRBJ2-5, with 11 bases lining up with TRBD2. The CDR3 runs 14 residues. Germline V CDR1 and CDR2: SGDLS, YYNGEE. Trimming removed 4 bases from V and 7 bases from J; junction bases left unmatched: 6. In DNA form, the CDR3 reads TGTGCCAGCAGCCCGGGGACTAGCGGAGGGACCCAGTACTTC. It yields the protein CASSPGTSGGTQYF.

This CDR3 reads CASSYMPGGDNSPLHF. CDR3 nucleotides: TGTGCCAGCAGTTACATGCCCGGAGGTGATAATTCACCCCTCCACTTT. V and J are TRBV6-6 and TRBJ1-6; the D is unclear. Germline CDR1 MNHNY, CDR2 SVGAGI (reference sequence). Trimming shortened V by 2 bases and J by 5 bases, and 13 bases separated the two germline ends. This CDR3 contains 16 residues.

The V gene is TRBV5-8, the J gene TRBJ1-5, with TRBD1 matching over 8 bases. The germline V gene encodes CDR1 SGHTS and CDR2 YDEGEE. The CDR3 is made up of 13 amino acids. V gave up 6 bases and J gave up 3 bases; unmatched junction bases: 2. The DNA of the CDR3 is TGTGCCAGCACGGACAGGGACAATCAGCCCCAGCATTTT. Translating it yields CASTDRDNQPQHF.

In this sample, this clone turned up once. The chain joins TRBV19 to TRBJ2-2, with a possible D match to TRBD1 (5 bases). The germline V gene has CDR1 LNHDA and CDR2 SQIVND (reference sequence). V was clipped by 0 bases and J by 3 bases, with 11 bases between them. The CDR3 has 16 amino acids. CDR3 sequence (DNA): TGTGCCAGTAGTATAGATCAGGCAGGGTACACCGGGGAGCTGTTTTTT. Translating gives CASSIDQAGYTGELFF.

V and J are TRBV4-2 and TRBJ1-3, with TRBD1 matching over 10 bases. The V gene end was trimmed by 3 bases and the J gene end by 4 bases; junction bases not matched to a gene: 6. Per the germline V gene, CDR1 is LGHNA and CDR2 is YNFKEQ. This CDR3 has 16 residues. The CDR3, as DNA: TGTGCCAGCAGCCACCGACAGGGGGCACAAGGAAACACCATATATTTT. Translation gives CASSHRQGAQGNTIYF.

The gene calls are TRBV5-1 and TRBJ1-2, with TRBD1 identical over 7 bases. This CDR3 is built from 14 residues. Germline CDR1 reads SGHRS; CDR2 reads YFSETQ. V was clipped by 5 bases and J by 6 bases; unmatched bases: 10. The CDR3 coding sequence is TGCGCCAGCAGTCAGGCCGACAGGGAAGATGGCTACACCTTC. Its protein product is CASSQADREDGYTF.

This rearrangement joins TRBV18 to TRBJ1-1; 8 bases align to TRBD1. The germline V gene has CDR1 KGHSH and CDR2 LQKENI. After removal of 6 bases from V and 10 bases from J, the junction contained 10 bases not matched to a gene. The CDR3 runs 13 residues. The CDR3 nucleotides read TGTGCCAGCTCTTGGGGGCAGGGGGCTTCAGCTTTCTTT. It yields the protein CASSWGQGASAFF. The entire variable domain, with the rest obtained from reference TRBV18 and TRBJ1-1, is as follows: NAGVMQNPRHLVRRRGQEARLRCSPMKGHSHVYWYRQLPEEGLKFMVYLQKENIIDESGMPKERFSAEFPKEGPSILRIQQVVRGDSAAYFCASSWGQGASAFFGQGTRLTVV.

The chain carries TRBV6-6 and TRBJ1-1; D is ambiguous. The V gene's germline CDR1 is MNHNY and CDR2 SVGAGI (reference sequence). The V end lost 4 bases, the J end lost 0 bases, and 15 bases lay between the germline ends. This CDR3 is built from 16 residues. The CDR3 DNA follows: TGTGCCAGCAGTTGGCTAAGCGCGCCGATGAACACTGAAGCTTTCTTT. This encodes CASSWLSAPMNTEAFF.

CDR3 bases: TGTGCCAGTAGTATAAACAGGGGGTCGGAGACCCAGTACTTC. It is translated as CASSINRGSETQYF. V gene TRBV19 combines with J gene TRBJ2-5; 8 positions match TRBD1. CDR3 length: 14 residues. V was clipped by 2 bases and J by 5 bases; unmatched bases: 4. From germline, CDR1 is LNHDA and CDR2 SQIVND (reference sequence). Variable domain in full (rest from reference TRBV19 and TRBJ2-5): DGGITQSPKYLFRKEGQNVTLSCEQNLNHDAMYWYRQDPGQGLRLIYYSQIVNDFQKGDIAEGYSVSREKKESFPLTVTSAQKNPTAFYLCASSINRGSETQYFGPGTRLLVL.

The chain has TRBV18 and TRBJ1-3; D is undetermined. Trimming took off 2 bases at V and 2 bases at J, with 10 bases between the two ends. The CDR3 has 15 residues. Germline V gene lookup returns CDR1 KGHSH and CDR2 LQKENI. CDR3 sequence (DNA): TGTGCCAGCTCACCATACTCTGATACTGGAAACACCATATATTTT. Translating gives CASSPYSDTGNTIYF.

The chain joins TRBV5-5 to TRBJ1-1; tentatively, D is TRBD1 (5 bases). The V and J ends lost 2 bases and 12 bases respectively, with 17 bases between them. This CDR3 has 13 amino acids. CDR1 and CDR2 from the germline V gene are SGHKS and YYEKEE (reference sequence). CDR3: CASSFSTSGVTFF. The DNA for the CDR3 is TGTGCCAGCAGCTTCTCCACCTCGGGGGTGACTTTCTTT.